This TCR beta chain was captured by sequencing in a study of CD8 T cells in Susac syndrome. The CDR3 covers 14 residues. CDR1 is SGHTA, CDR2 FQGNSA, per germline. Sequencing of TCR beta was performed on blood CD8+ and CD4+ T cells. TEMRA cells were FACS-enriched, and CD8+ and CD4+ T cells were isolated negatively. Random hexamers were used to reverse transcribe an amount of about 0.45 to 1 ug RNA. TCRdb re-derived calls from the immunoSEQ multiplex PCR reads in MiXCR, one entry per CDR3 protein. This repertoire shows about 300,000 distinct CDR3 sequences, 85% found once; its top ten account for roughly 0.21%.

The TCR was taken from a human donor with multiple sclerosis. Material for sequencing was CD8+ T cells from PBMCs. This sequence joins TRBV7-2 and TRBJ2-1; perhaps TRBD2 as D (6 bases). The CDR3 coding sequence is TGTGCAGCCTCCGGTCCGGGAGCCTACAATGAGCAGTTCTTC. Translated: CAASGPGAYNEQFF.